The T cell receptor beta chain described here comes from a study of molecular identifiers for immune sequencing clone quantification (dated by TCRdb to the late 2010s). Background on the whole study: In a replicate experiment, RNA from approximately 22,000 or 94,000 naive CD8 T cells was split into five aliquots, four of which were sequenced. CD8 T cells were used in a methods study to benchmark molecular-identifier clustering-based TCR repertoire sequencing (MIDCIRS) and TCR RNA copy counting. Overall study results and their limits: Around 2.8 recovered TCR RNA copies per cell were obtained by modeling, versus about ten by digital PCR, implying a capture efficiency of about 30%. Highly expanded clone sizes could be underestimated if identical TCR molecules share a barcode. The naive libraries included spiked-in Jurkat TCR RNA (fewer than eleven copies' worth), and this RNA is not part of the donor repertoire. Spiked-in Jurkat TCR RNA equal to a single cell's worth was reported to be detectable even within 1,100,000 naive CD8 T cells. When barcode sub-clustering was omitted, TCR diversity was inflated by chimeric consensus sequences, with chimeras reaching as high as 47%. In CMV-specific effector cells, clones with more than 20 RNA copies contained over 97% of molecules, whereas in naive cells such clones contained under 1% of molecules.

Based on the germline V gene, the CDR1 and CDR2 sequences are MNHEY and SVGAGI. The junction shows trimming of 2 bases on V and 4 bases on J, and the gene matches do not reach 6 bases of it. The CDR3 covers 15 residues, taking in both the cysteine and the phenylalanine. Only the CDR3 part of the read is kept: 45 bases, read in frame from the first base. This clonotype was detected many times. Its cognate antigen has yet to be identified. No much larger clone is present one base from it, and per-base qualities are unavailable. To prepare the library, PCR was applied. The sequencer was an Illumina HiSeq 4000. Preparation of bulk TCR libraries followed a previously described approach, with the TCR primers listed in Table S5. The Qiagen AllPrep DNA/RNA kit was used to purify total RNA. Reads from multiple sequencing runs of the same library were pooled before analysis. In the source study's methods: Reads were retained only if the reads had an exact TCR constant sequence, and the retained reads were trimmed to 150 nt and grouped according to their 12-nt molecular barcodes. Reads within each barcode group were sub-clustered using a 15% Levenshtein threshold, and quality-weighted consensus sequences were constructed for each RNA molecule. Non-functional sequences were filtered out, along with any lower-count sequence sitting one edit away from another sequence. Based on a fit of two negative binomial distributions, barcode sub-clusters having less than 20% of the maximum read count were discarded. Starting from the raw public reads, TCRdb applied fastp trimming at Q25, assembled clones with MiXCR and retained in-frame beta chains. Duplicate CDR3 protein sequences are folded into a single record with the most common DNA and genes. Clone size and V and J calls follow TCRdb, not the original study. For this sample there are over 600,000 distinct CDR3 sequences; 20% appear just once. Around 0.9% of the sample is held by the ten biggest clonotypes.

Libraries of naive CD8 T cells were built from anywhere between roughly 19,000 and 1,000,000 sorted cells, with 10%, 30% or 50% of the purified RNA used. On a BD FACSAria II, naive CD8 T cells were FACS-sorted as CD8+CD4-CCR7+CD45RA+ and collected into RLT Plus buffer. Nine to eleven TCR copies' worth of Jurkat RNA were spiked into about 19,000-1,000,000 naive CD8 T cell samples to test detection sensitivity. Enrichment of CD8 T cells was done with RosetteSep CD8+ T Cell Enrichment Cocktail plus Ficoll-Paque, and ACK red cell lysis came afterward. The chain was built from TRBV6-5 and TRBJ2-7, and 9 bases in between align with TRBD2. Source material: naive CD8+ T cells from blood, with Jurkat cell RNA spiked in. According to the study, the label for this sample's cell subset or site signals: FACS-sorted CD8+CD4-CCR7+CD45RA+ naive T cells. This receptor was obtained from a human donor in good health. Some libraries in this study had Jurkat cell RNA spiked in. The CDR3 corresponds to CASSYIAGESYEQYF. The DNA is TGTGCCAGCAGTTACATAGCGGGAGAGAGTTACGAGCAGTACTTC.